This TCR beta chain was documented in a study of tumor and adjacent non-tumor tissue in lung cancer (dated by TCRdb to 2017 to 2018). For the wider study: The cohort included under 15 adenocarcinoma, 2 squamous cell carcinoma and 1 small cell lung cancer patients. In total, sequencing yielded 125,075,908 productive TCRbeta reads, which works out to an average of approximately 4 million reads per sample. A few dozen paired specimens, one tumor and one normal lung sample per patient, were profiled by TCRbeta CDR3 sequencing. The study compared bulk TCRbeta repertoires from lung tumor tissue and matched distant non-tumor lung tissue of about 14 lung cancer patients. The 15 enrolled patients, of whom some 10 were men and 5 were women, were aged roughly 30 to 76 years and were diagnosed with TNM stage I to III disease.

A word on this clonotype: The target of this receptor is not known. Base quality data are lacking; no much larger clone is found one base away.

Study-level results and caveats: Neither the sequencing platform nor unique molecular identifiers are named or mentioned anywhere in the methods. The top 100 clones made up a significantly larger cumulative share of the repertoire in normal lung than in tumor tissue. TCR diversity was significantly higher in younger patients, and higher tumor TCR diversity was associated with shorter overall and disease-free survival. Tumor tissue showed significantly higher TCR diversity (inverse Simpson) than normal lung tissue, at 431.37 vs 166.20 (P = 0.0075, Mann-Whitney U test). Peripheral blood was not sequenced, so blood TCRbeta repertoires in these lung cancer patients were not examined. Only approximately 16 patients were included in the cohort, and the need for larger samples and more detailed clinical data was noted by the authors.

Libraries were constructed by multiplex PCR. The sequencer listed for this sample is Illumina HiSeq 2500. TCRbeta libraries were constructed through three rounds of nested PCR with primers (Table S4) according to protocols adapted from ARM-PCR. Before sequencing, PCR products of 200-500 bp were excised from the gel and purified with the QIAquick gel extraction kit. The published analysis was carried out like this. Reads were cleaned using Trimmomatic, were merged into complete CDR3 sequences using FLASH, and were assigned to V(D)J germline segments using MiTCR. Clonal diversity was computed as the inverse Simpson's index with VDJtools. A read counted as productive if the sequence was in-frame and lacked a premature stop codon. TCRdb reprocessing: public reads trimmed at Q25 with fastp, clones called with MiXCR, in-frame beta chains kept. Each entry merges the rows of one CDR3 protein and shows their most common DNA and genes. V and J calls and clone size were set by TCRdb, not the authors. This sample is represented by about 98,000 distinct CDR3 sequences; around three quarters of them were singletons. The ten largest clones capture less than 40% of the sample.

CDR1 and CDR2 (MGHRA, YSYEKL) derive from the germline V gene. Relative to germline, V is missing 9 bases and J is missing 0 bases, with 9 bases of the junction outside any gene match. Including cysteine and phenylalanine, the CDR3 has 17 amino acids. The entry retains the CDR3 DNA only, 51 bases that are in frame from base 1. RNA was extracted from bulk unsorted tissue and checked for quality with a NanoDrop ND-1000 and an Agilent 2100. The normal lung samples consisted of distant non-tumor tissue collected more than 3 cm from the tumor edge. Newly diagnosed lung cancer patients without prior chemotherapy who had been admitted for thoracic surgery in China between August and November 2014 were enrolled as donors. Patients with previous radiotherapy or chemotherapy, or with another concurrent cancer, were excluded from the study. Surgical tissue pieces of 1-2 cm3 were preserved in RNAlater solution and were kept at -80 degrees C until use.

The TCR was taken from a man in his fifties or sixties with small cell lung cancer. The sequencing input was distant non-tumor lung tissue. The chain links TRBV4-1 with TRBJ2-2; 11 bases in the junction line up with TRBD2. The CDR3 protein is CASSCQTSGTNTGELFF. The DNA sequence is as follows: TGCGCCAGTAGCTGCCAGACTAGCGGGACGAACACCGGGGAGCTGTTTTTT.